Described below is a single T cell receptor beta chain sequence and its context. Relative to the germline gene, one junction end is altered; a read error may explain this. The sample belongs to a study of prognosis after radiotherapy for stage I lung cancer. Across the study: The non-small cell lung cancer patients were all regarded as unsuitable for surgery on medical grounds. Squamous cell carcinoma affected several patients, adenocarcinoma approximately 11. Concurrent therapy was not administered with stereotactic body radiotherapy to any patient.

Blood, around 6 milliliters, was collected at each of two time points. The study amplified the TCR beta CDR3 region from genomic DNA. This amplification was carried out by two rounds of multiplex PCR. Primers targeting each individual TRBV and TRBJ gene were applied in first-round PCR. TCRdb reprocessed the multiplex PCR reads via MiXCR and lists one record per CDR3 protein. The sample has approximately 22,000 distinct CDR3 sequences; roughly 45% are singletons. Germline CDR1 SGHTA, CDR2 FQGNSA. This CDR3 is built from 16 residues. The genes are TRBV7-2 and TRBJ1-1; tentatively, D is TRBD1 (6 bases). The clonotype comes from a donor aged 50 or older with non-small cell lung cancer. Specimen: PBMCs, collected before or after stereotactic body radiation therapy (not recorded which). The CDR3 sequence: CASSSYLGHGGTESFF. The CDR3 DNA reads TGTGCCAGCAGCTCCTATCTGGGACATGGAGGGACTGAATCTTTCTTT. Combining the CDR3 with reference TRBV7-2 and TRBJ1-1 gives the whole variable domain GAGVSQSPSNKVTEKGKDVELRCDPISGHTALYWYRQSLGQGLEFLIYFQGNSAPDKSGLPSDRFSAERTGGSVSTLTIQRTQQEDSAVYLCASSSYLGHGGTESFFGQGTRLTVV.